The 32 T cell receptor beta chains reported below all come from one sample, sequenced in a study of a mutant IDH1 vaccine in newly diagnosed glioma. The time point is: week 23, last vaccination. Mutant IDH1 20-mer peptide, at 300 ug, made up each vaccine dose, with topical imiquimod. Their specific antigens are unknown. Assay: immunoSEQ multiplex PCR; the TCRdb copy retains only in-frame clones and omits some. Of tens of thousands of clones in the sample, under 90% were seen once. The sequenced sample was PBMCs, obtained from a glioma patient whose treatment included an IDH1 peptide vaccine. Source of these receptors: a young man with glioma.

About this clone itself: Germline and junction disagree at one end, which may indicate a read error. This rearrangement joins TRBV5-1 to TRBJ1-1, with D possibly TRBD1 on 5 matching bases. CDR3 length: 14 amino acids. Germline CDR1 reads SGHRS; CDR2 reads YFSETQ. The CDR3 coding sequence is TGCGCCAGCGGCTTGGACCTCGAGGGGACTGAAGCTTTCTTT. Protein: CASGLDLEGTEAFF.

This clone showed up just once. The gene calls are TRBV7-6 and TRBJ2-3, with no clear D. In germline, CDR1 is SGHVS, CDR2 FNYEAQ. Trimming removed 0 bases at V and 4 bases at J, with 11 bases between. CDR3 length: 15 residues. The CDR3 loop is CASSLARLDSDTQYF. The CDR3 DNA is TGTGCCAGCAGCTTAGCGAGGCTAGACTCAGATACGCAGTATTTT.

The chain couples TRBV7-2 to TRBJ2-2; TRBD1 matches at 11 bases. CDR3 length: 14 amino acids. The V gene's germline CDR1 is SGHTA and CDR2 FQGNSA. V lost 5 bases and J lost 7; bases outside the gene matches: 3. CDR3 nucleotide sequence: TGTGCCAGCAGCCGGACAGGGGGCAACGGGGAGCTGTTTTTT. Protein product: CASSRTGGNGELFF.

This clone was seen a single time. The chain recombines TRBV5-6 with TRBJ2-5, with a tentative D call TRBD2 (7 bases). This CDR3 spans 14 amino acids. CDR1 is SGHDT and CDR2 is YYEEEE in the germline V gene. V was trimmed by 4 bases and J by 5 bases, leaving 15 bases between them. The CDR3 reads CASSPKGGLETQYF. The CDR3 coding sequence is TGTGCCAGCAGCCCGAAGGGGGGGCTTGAGACCCAGTACTTC. Looking up the rest from reference TRBV5-6 and TRBJ2-5 gives the full variable domain: DAGVTQSPTHLIKTRGQQVTLRCSPKSGHDTVSWYQQALGQGPQFIFQYYEEEERQRGNFPDRFSGHQFPNYSSELNVNALLLGDSALYLCASSPKGGLETQYFGPGTRLLVL.

This clone has a single count. The V and J genes are TRBV19 and TRBJ1-5; D is unresolved. The germline V and J ends were trimmed by 3 bases and 6 bases, with 18 bases remaining between them. The CDR3 runs to 16 residues. CDR1 LNHDA and CDR2 SQIVND come from the germline V gene (reference sequence). CDR3 residues: CASSILLGEGIQPQHF. Written as DNA, the CDR3 is TGTGCCAGTAGTATTCTGTTGGGTGAGGGTATTCAGCCCCAGCATTTT.

CDR3 sequence: CASSVLSGAGELFF. The CDR3 DNA sequence: TGTGCCAGCAGCGTACTTTCAGGGGCCGGGGAGCTGTTTTTT. This chain joins TRBV9 and TRBJ2-2, with a weak D call TRBD1 (6 bases). The germline gives CDR1 SGDLS, CDR2 YYNGEE. The CDR3 is 14 amino acids. Trimming stripped 1 base from V and 6 bases from J, with 10 bases between.

The V call is TRBV5-6, the J call TRBJ2-7; TRBD1 might be the D (6 bases). The CDR3 is 15 amino acids. V was cut by 4 bases and J by 3 bases, with 17 bases left in between. The V gene's germline CDR1 is SGHDT and CDR2 YYEEEE. This CDR3 is CASSRRRQVLYEQYF. The CDR3 DNA reads TGTGCCAGCAGCAGGAGGAGACAGGTCCTCTACGAGCAGTACTTC.

This clone is a singleton in its sample. The rearrangement links TRBV2 to TRBJ2-3; 15 bases line up with TRBD2. This CDR3 region has 15 residues. Germline-derived CDR1 and CDR2 are SNHLY and FYNNEI. V was pared by 5 bases and J by 4 bases, with 1 base of the junction left unmatched. CDR3 region: CASSWTSGRADTQYF. CDR3 bases: TGTGCCAGCAGTTGGACTAGCGGGAGGGCAGATACGCAGTATTTT.

V is TRBV4-3 and J is TRBJ2-2, with 7 bases lining up with TRBD1. The germline CDR1 and CDR2 sequences are LGHNA and YSLEER. Germline trimming cut 0 bases from V and 2 bases from J; bases unmatched to any gene: 15. The CDR3 runs 20 residues. CDR3 sequence reads: CASSQEGRPTGTVNTGELFF. In nucleotides, the CDR3 is TGCGCCAGCAGCCAAGAAGGAAGACCGACCGGGACAGTAAACACCGGGGAGCTGTTTTTT.

The chain carries TRBV12-5 and TRBJ1-1, with 7 bases that match TRBD1. The CDR3 totals 14 residues. V lost 6 bases, J lost 6 bases, and 10 bases stayed unmatched. CDR1 and CDR2 from the germline V gene are LGHNT and FRNRAP. For the CDR3, the DNA is TGTGCTAGTGGGACAGGGCTTTTTCGTTCTGAAGCTTTCTTT. Translating it yields CASGTGLFRSEAFF. The complete variable domain, with remaining parts taken from reference TRBV12-5 and TRBJ1-1, reads DARVTQTPRHKVTEMGQEVTMRCQPILGHNTVFWYRQTMMQGLELLAYFRNRAPLDDSGMPKDRFSAEMPDATLATLKIQPSEPRDSAVYFCASGTGLFRSEAFFGQGTRLTVV.

The chain uses TRBV25-1 and TRBJ2-7, with TRBD2 matching 8 bases. The CDR3 is made up of 14 amino acids. V lost 6 bases, J lost 2 bases, and 6 bases stayed unmatched. Germline CDR1 MGHDK, CDR2 SYGVNS. The CDR3 DNA sequence: TGTGCCAGCAGCCGCACTAGCGGAGCCTACGAGCAGTACTTC. Its protein product is CASSRTSGAYEQYF.

This sequence joins TRBV5-1 and TRBJ1-2; possible D gene TRBD1, 6 bases. The CDR3 sequence is 14 residues long. Germline-derived CDR1 and CDR2 are SGHRS and YFSETQ. Trimming left V 1 base short and J 4 bases short, with 11 bases between. CDR3 bases: TGCGCCAGCAGCTTGACGGGACAAAGCTATGGCTACACCTTC. Its protein product is CASSLTGQSYGYTF.

The J gene is TRBJ2-3, the V gene TRBV7-8; D possibly matches TRBD1 or TRBD2 (5 bases each). The V end lost 2 bases, the J end lost 6 bases, and 9 bases lay between the germline ends. CDR3 size: 13 residues. In germline, CDR1 is SGHVS, CDR2 FQNEAQ. The CDR3 sequence is CASSLYGADTQYF. DNA for the CDR3: TGTGCCAGCAGCTTATACGGGGCTGATACGCAGTATTTT. The full variable domain, its missing parts supplied by reference TRBV7-8 and TRBJ2-3, is GAGVSQSPRYKVAKRGQDVALRCDPISGHVSLFWYQQALGQGPEFLTYFQNEAQLDKSGLPSDRFFAERPEGSVSTLKIQRTQQEDSAVYLCASSLYGADTQYFGPGTRLTVL.

J is TRBJ1-6 and V is TRBV2; no clear D. This CDR3 region has 16 residues. Germline V gene data show CDR1 as SNHLY and CDR2 as FYNNEI. V shed 1 base and J shed 6 bases, with 13 bases lying between them. CDR3 region: CASSEETPKSNSPLHF. CDR3 DNA: TGTGCCAGCAGTGAAGAGACTCCCAAGAGTAATTCACCCCTCCACTTT.

The gene calls are TRBV4-1 and TRBJ1-1; D ambiguous. CDR1 is MGHRA, CDR2 YSYEKL, per germline. This CDR3 is built from 14 residues. Between the trimmed V and J ends, which lost 2 bases and 1 base, there was a span of 8 bases. CDR3 amino acids: CASSQFAGNTEAFF. In DNA, the CDR3 is TGCGCCAGCAGCCAATTCGCAGGGAACACTGAAGCTTTCTTT.

The V and J genes are TRBV14 and TRBJ2-1; 8 bases are a match to TRBD2. Per germline, CDR1 SGHDN and CDR2 FVKESK. CDR3 length: 15 amino acids. Trimming took 1 base from V and 4 from J; bases not matched to a gene: 3. The CDR3 DNA is TGTGCCAGCAGCCAAGTCCGGGGGGGTTACAATGAGCAGTTCTTC. It encodes CASSQVRGGYNEQFF.

The rearrangement joins TRBV5-1 to TRBJ2-5, with TRBD2 matching over 13 bases. Germline CDR1 SGHRS, CDR2 YFSETQ. The CDR3 length is 15 residues. Trimming removed 2 bases from V and 2 bases from J; junction bases left unmatched: 0. This CDR3 reads CASSLLAGGQETQYF. The CDR3 region has the DNA TGCGCCAGCAGCTTACTAGCGGGGGGGCAAGAGACCCAGTACTTC.

The gene calls are TRBV7-9 and TRBJ2-1, with 7 bases lining up with TRBD2. This CDR3 comprises 14 residues. Germline V lookup: CDR1 SEHNR, CDR2 FQNEAQ (reference sequence). The trim removed 2 bases at V and 7 bases at J, leaving 5 bases unmatched. CDR3 in amino acids: CASSLKLAPNEQFF. The DNA for the CDR3 is TGTGCCAGCAGCTTAAAACTAGCGCCAAATGAGCAGTTCTTC. Combining the CDR3 with reference TRBV7-9 and TRBJ2-1 gives the whole variable domain DTGVSQNPRHKITKRGQNVTFRCDPISEHNRLYWYRQTLGQGPEFLTYFQNEAQLEKSRLLSDRFSAERPKGSFSTLEIQRTEQGDSAMYLCASSLKLAPNEQFFGPGTRLTVL.

The V gene is TRBV6-5, the J gene TRBJ2-7; 9 bases align to TRBD2. Germline loops: CDR1 MNHEY, CDR2 SVGAGI. The V segment lost 1 base and the J segment 4 bases; nucleotides outside the gene matches: 5. This CDR3 spans 15 amino acids. This CDR3 is CASSYYSGLAYEQYF. The CDR3 bases are TGTGCCAGCAGTTACTATTCGGGACTAGCTTACGAGCAGTACTTC.

This clone was seen more than once but under ten times. The V and J genes are TRBV30 and TRBJ1-1; 7 bases are a match to TRBD1. Germline V gives CDR1 GTSNPN, CDR2 SVGIG (reference sequence). This CDR3 spans 13 amino acids. Losses at the gene ends were 3 bases for V and 2 bases for J; bases not matched to a gene: 3. CDR3 sequence: CAWRGQVNTEAFF. Written as DNA, the CDR3 is TGTGCCTGGAGAGGACAGGTTAACACTGAAGCTTTCTTT.

This rearrangement joins TRBV7-6 to TRBJ2-7, with a tentative D call TRBD2 (6 bases). The CDR3 sequence is 16 residues long. Germline V gene sequence: CDR1 SGHVS, CDR2 FNYEAQ. The V end was cut by 4 bases, the J end by 0 bases, with 16 bases between. Written as DNA, the CDR3 is TGTGCCAGCAGCTCGGGACTTTTTAAAAGCTCCTACGAGCAGTACTTC. This codes for CASSSGLFKSSYEQYF.

The chain links TRBV15 to TRBJ1-6; 8 nucleotides align to TRBD1. The CDR3 runs 15 residues. Unmatched junction bases numbered 4, after V lost 0 bases and J lost 9 bases. Germline V CDR1 and CDR2: LNHNV, YYDKDF (reference sequence). The CDR3 DNA reads TGTGCCACCAGCAGAGATCGGACAGGGAGTTCACCCCTCCACTTT. Its translation: CATSRDRTGSSPLHF.

V and J are TRBV5-1 and TRBJ1-1; 8 bases map to TRBD1. The germline V gene has CDR1 SGHRS and CDR2 YFSETQ. V shed 5 bases and J 6 bases; nucleotides not matched to a gene: 24. This CDR3 is 19 amino acids long. CDR3 amino acids: CASSSGTGWKRGSNAEAFF. CDR3 DNA: TGCGCCAGCAGTTCCGGGACAGGATGGAAACGGGGGAGTAACGCTGAAGCTTTCTTT.

The chain recombines TRBV4-1 with TRBJ2-4; 8 bases fit TRBD1. Germline CDR1 is MGHRA and CDR2 is YSYEKL. V was pared by 4 bases and J by 4 bases, with 9 bases of the junction left unmatched. The CDR3 length is 16 residues. CDR3 nucleotide sequence: TGCGCCAGCAGCCCCCGAGGAGACAGGGGAAAAAACATTCAGTACTTC. Translating it yields CASSPRGDRGKNIQYF.

This clone was counted between two and nine times. The chain combines TRBV7-9 with TRBJ1-2; no reliable D call. V dropped 1 base and J dropped 5 bases, with 8 bases sitting between them. CDR1 is SEHNR, CDR2 FQNEAQ, per germline (reference sequence). The CDR3 is 13 amino acids. CDR3 region: CASSLVGQYGYTF. Here the CDR3 DNA reads TGTGCCAGCAGCTTAGTTGGGCAGTATGGCTACACCTTC.

This chain connects TRBV25-1 to TRBJ1-2; D gene uncertain. The CDR3 extends over 16 amino acids. V lost 6 bases and J lost 5, with 22 bases in between. CDR1 and CDR2 from the germline V gene are MGHDK and SYGVNS. CDR3 coding DNA: TGTGCCAGCAGCACTACCCGATCTGCAGGCAGTTATGGCTACACCTTC. Translation: CASSTTRSAGSYGYTF.

The V call is TRBV5-1, the J call TRBJ2-5; D unclear. Germline V CDR1 and CDR2: SGHRS, YFSETQ. Trimming stripped 0 bases from V and 1 base from J, with 7 bases between. The CDR3 consists of 14 residues. CDR3 region: CASSLGQSQETQYF. The DNA for the CDR3 is TGCGCCAGCAGCTTGGGACAATCCCAAGAGACCCAGTACTTC.

V usage is TRBV5-1 and J usage is TRBJ1-2, with D perhaps TRBD1 (5 bases). Trimming took off 2 bases at V and 4 bases at J, with 15 bases between the two ends. CDR1 is SGHRS, CDR2 YFSETQ, per germline. The CDR3 extends over 15 amino acids. The CDR3 sequence is CASSFGPGPTYGYTF. The CDR3 coding sequence is TGCGCCAGCAGCTTCGGTCCGGGACCGACCTATGGCTACACCTTC.

The chain employs TRBV4-1 and TRBJ1-1, with TRBD1 as a possible D gene (5 bases). The CDR3 sequence is 14 residues long. With 6 bases removed from V and 5 bases from J, the gap between germline ends came to 16 bases. Looked up from germline, CDR1 is MGHRA and CDR2 is YSYEKL. CDR3 amino acids: CASSQWGRGTEAFF. Here the CDR3 DNA reads TGCGCCAGCAGTCAATGGGGGAGGGGAACTGAAGCTTTCTTT.

This clone has a single count. The chain has TRBV5-1 and TRBJ2-5; D is uncertain. CDR3 length: 12 amino acids. The germline V and J ends were trimmed by 0 bases and 5 bases, with 5 bases remaining between them. Germline CDR1 reads SGHRS; CDR2 reads YFSETQ. This CDR3 reads CASSLDSETQYF. CDR3 DNA: TGCGCCAGCAGCTTGGATTCCGAGACCCAGTACTTC.

V usage is TRBV4-1 and J usage is TRBJ2-3, with 7 bases matching TRBD2. With V trimmed by 6 bases and J by 0 bases, 6 bases remained unmatched. This CDR3 is 15 amino acids long. CDR1 is MGHRA and CDR2 is YSYEKL in the germline V gene. The CDR3 nucleotides are TGCGCCAGCAGTCAACCCGGGGGGAGCACAGATACGCAGTATTTT. It codes for CASSQPGGSTDTQYF.

The chain carries TRBV4-1 and TRBJ1-2; TRBD1 agrees at 10 bases. The CDR3 contains 16 residues. Losses at the gene ends were 0 bases for V and 5 bases for J; bases not matched to a gene: 6. The V gene's germline CDR1 is MGHRA and CDR2 YSYEKL. CDR3 DNA: TGCGCCAGCAGCCAAGATAGGACAGGGGGTTTTTATGGCTACACCTTC. Protein product: CASSQDRTGGFYGYTF.